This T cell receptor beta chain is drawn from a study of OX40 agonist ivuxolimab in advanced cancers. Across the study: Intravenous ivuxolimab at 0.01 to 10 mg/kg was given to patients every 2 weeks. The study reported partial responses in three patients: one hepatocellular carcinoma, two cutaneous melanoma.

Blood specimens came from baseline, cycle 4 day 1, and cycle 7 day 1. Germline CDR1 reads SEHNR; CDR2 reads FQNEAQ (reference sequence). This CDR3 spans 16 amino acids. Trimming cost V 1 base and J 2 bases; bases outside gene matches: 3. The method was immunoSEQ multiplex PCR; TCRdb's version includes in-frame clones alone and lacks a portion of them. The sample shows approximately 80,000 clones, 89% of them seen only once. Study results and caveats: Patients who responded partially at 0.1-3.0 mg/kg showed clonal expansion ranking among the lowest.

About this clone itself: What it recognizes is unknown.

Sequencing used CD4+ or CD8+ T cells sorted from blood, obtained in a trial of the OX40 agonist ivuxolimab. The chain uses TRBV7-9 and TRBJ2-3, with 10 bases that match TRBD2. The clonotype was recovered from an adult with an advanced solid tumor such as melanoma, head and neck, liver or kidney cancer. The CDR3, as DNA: TGTGCCAGCAGCTTAGGTAGCGGGGGGAACACAGATACGCAGTATTTT. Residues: CASSLGSGGNTDTQYF.